This T cell receptor (delta chain) was obtained from a study of gammadelta T cells in human blood (dated by TCRdb to about 2020). For this chain, trimming is 0 bases at the V end and 3 bases at the J end, and the number of junction bases without a gene match is 23. In the germline V gene, CDR1 corresponds to TSWWSYY and CDR2 to QGS. From cysteine to phenylalanine, the CDR3 is 22 amino acids long. Only the CDR3 part of the read is kept: 66 bases, read in frame from the first base. The study at large found these results: The study reported that microbial exposure appeared to drive polyclonal expansion of innate gamma-delta T cells immediately after birth.

Libraries were built with RT-PCR. TCRdb shows the sequencer as Illumina MiSeq. The public reads were reprocessed by TCRdb using CATT, and rows of matching DNA were later combined. The sample includes 1,000 to 1,300 delta-chain clones, with about 6.8% observed a single time. The top ten constitute roughly 9.2% of the sample. This clone turned up a few times. Its target antigen remains unknown. A much bigger clone sits one base away, suggesting this may be a read error. The rearranged chain carries TRDV1 and TRDJ1; 9 middle bases align to TRDD3. The sample consisted of non-Vgamma9Vdelta2 gamma-delta T cells from infant blood. This sequence originates from a human donor. The nucleotide sequence reads as follows: TGTGCTCTTGGGGAACTAGAGTCAAGTTACGGGACTCTACTGGGGGAACCCGATAAACTCATCTTT. The encoded protein is CALGELESSYGTLLGEPDKLIF.